A single sample is the source of the 29 T cell receptor beta chains below, sequenced in a study of blood T cell repertoires in COVID-19 (dated by TCRdb to 2020 to 2022). Libraries were prepared through the immunoSEQ multiplex PCR assay. TCRdb obtained this table from immuneACCESS and retained in-frame rearrangements with V and J assigned. These tables miss some clones; where compared with another copy, unresolved V genes account for less than half of the shortfall, and the remainder is unexplained. The sample table holds about 480,000 clones, of which about 88% were seen once. Approximately 8.3% of the sample belongs to the ten largest clones. Sequencing was performed on PBMCs or T cells enriched from blood (not recorded which). The source is a woman aged 55-69 years who had recovered from COVID-19.

V and J are TRBV12-3 or TRBV12-4 and TRBJ2-1, with 8 nucleotides matching TRBD1. V dropped 5 bases and J dropped 7; count of bases not matched to a gene: 4. CDR3 length: 13 amino acids. This CDR3 is CASSENRGNEQFF. The CDR3, as DNA: TGTGCCAGCAGTGAGAACAGGGGGAATGAGCAGTTCTTC.

This chain connects TRBV6-2 or TRBV6-3 to TRBJ2-4; 10 nucleotides match TRBD2. Germline CDR1 MNHEY, CDR2 SVGEGT. The CDR3 loop spans 17 amino acids. V was clipped by 0 bases and J by 7 bases; unmatched bases: 9. The DNA for the CDR3 is TGTGCCAGCAGTTACTCCGCTAGCGGGGGACATAGTAACATTCAGTACTTC. Translated, it gives CASSYSASGGHSNIQYF.

The sample holds one count of this clone. The chain combines TRBV2 with TRBJ2-7; D perhaps matches TRBD2 (7 bases). The ends were cut back, 8 bases at V and 4 bases at J, with 18 bases in the middle. From germline, CDR1 is SNHLY and CDR2 FYNNEI. The CDR3 has 14 residues. The CDR3 DNA is TGTGCCAGCCTTAAAGGGGGACTAAAATACGAGCAGTACTTC. Translation: CASLKGGLKYEQYF. Full variable domain (outside the CDR3, taken from reference TRBV2 and TRBJ2-7): EPEVTQTPSHQVTQMGQEVILRCVPISNHLYFYWYRQILGQKVEFLVSFYNNEISEKSEIFDDQFSVERPDGSNFTLKIRSTKLEDSAMYFCASLKGGLKYEQYFGPGTRLTVT.

This rearrangement joins TRBV7-9 to TRBJ1-2, with D hard to call. CDR1 and CDR2 (germline): SEHNR, FQNEAQ (reference sequence). V was shortened by 1 base and J by 6 bases, with 6 bases between the two germline ends. This CDR3 contains 12 residues. The CDR3 region is CASSLGRNGYTF. CDR3 nucleotide sequence: TGTGCCAGCAGCTTAGGCAGGAATGGCTACACCTTC.

This chain joins TRBV21-1 and TRBJ1-6. TRBV21-1 is shown as a pseudogene. CDR3 length equals 16 residues. CDR3 sequence reads: CASRPSRDDYNSPLHF. In DNA form, the CDR3 reads TGTGCCAGCAGGCCCTCGCGGGACGACTATAATTCACCCCTCCACTTT.

The J gene is TRBJ1-6, the V gene TRBV18; 8 bases match TRBD1. With 5 bases clipped from V and 7 bases from J, the junction kept 1 base outside the gene matches. The CDR3 is 13 residues long. CDR1 is KGHSH, CDR2 LQKENI, per germline. CDR3 residues: CASSTGGNSPLHF. CDR3 coding DNA: TGTGCCAGCTCAACAGGGGGGAATTCACCCCTCCACTTT.

CDR3 DNA sequence: TGTGCCTGGGCTTCCGGGACAGGGGGCATGGCTTTCTTT. Translating it yields CAWASGTGGMAFF. V usage is TRBV30 and J usage is TRBJ1-1, with 12 bases lining up with TRBD1. Germline V gene lookup returns CDR1 GTSNPN and CDR2 SVGIG (reference sequence). V was clipped by 5 bases and J by 11 bases; unmatched bases: 9. The CDR3 is made up of 13 amino acids.

This sequence joins TRBV7-8 and TRBJ1-1, with unresolved D. Trimming removed 2 bases at V and 4 bases at J, with 11 bases between. Germline lookup yields CDR1 SGHVS and CDR2 FQNEAQ. CDR3 length: 14 amino acids. CDR3 DNA: TGTGCCAGCAGCTTACTCCCCTCGGGCACTGAAGCTTTCTTT. It codes for CASSLLPSGTEAFF.

This rearrangement joins TRBV6-5 to TRBJ1-6, with TRBD1 matching 8 bases. CDR3 length equals 15 residues. Germline CDR1 and CDR2: MNHEY and SVGAGI. V was pared by 6 bases and J by 7 bases, with 8 bases of the junction left unmatched. The CDR3 DNA follows: TGTGCCAGCAGGCCCGGACAGGGTTTCAATTCACCCCTCCACTTT. Protein product: CASRPGQGFNSPLHF.

This chain joins TRBV11-3 and TRBJ1-2, with TRBD1 identical over 10 bases. Germline V CDR1 and CDR2: SGHNT, YENEEA. V was pared by 3 bases and J by 2 bases, with 6 bases of the junction left unmatched. The CDR3 is 16 amino acids. The CDR3 loop reads CASSLGGTGVNYGYTF. The CDR3, as DNA: TGTGCCAGCAGCTTGGGCGGGACAGGGGTAAACTATGGCTACACCTTC.

CDR3 protein: CAWSHLGGVPNYGYTF. The CDR3 DNA sequence: TGTGCCTGGAGCCACCTAGGGGGGGTTCCCAACTATGGCTACACCTTC. The rearrangement links TRBV30 to TRBJ1-2; tentative D call: TRBD1 (6 bases). V was clipped by 3 bases and J by 2 bases, with 19 bases between them. The CDR3 has 16 amino acids. Germline V gene lookup returns CDR1 GTSNPN and CDR2 SVGIG (reference sequence). The full variable domain, completed using reference TRBV30 and TRBJ1-2, is SQTIHQWPATLVQPVGSPLSLECTVEGTSNPNLYWYRQAAGRGLQLLFYSVGIGQISSEVPQNLSASRPQDRQFILSSKKLLLSDSGFYLCAWSHLGGVPNYGYTFGSGTRLTVV.

This clone was recorded a few times. The V call is TRBV15, the J call TRBJ1-3; 7 positions agree with TRBD1. The ends lost 0 bases at V and 7 bases at J; junction bases unmatched: 6. This CDR3 has 15 amino acids. CDR1 and CDR2 from the germline V gene are LNHNV and YYDKDF (reference sequence). In DNA, the CDR3 is TGTGCCACCAGCAGAGATCTAAGCAGGGGGAACACCATATATTTT. Amino acid sequence: CATSRDLSRGNTIYF. The entire variable domain, with the rest obtained from reference TRBV15 and TRBJ1-3, is as follows: DAMVIQNPRYQVTQFGKPVTLSCSQTLNHNVMYWYQQKSSQAPKLLFHYYDKDFNNEADTPDNFQSRRPNTSFCFLDIRSPGLGDTAMYLCATSRDLSRGNTIYFGEGSWLTVV.

This chain links TRBV19 with TRBJ1-1; perhaps TRBD1 as D (6 bases). Germline loops: CDR1 LNHDA, CDR2 SQIVND (reference sequence). Trimming pared 8 bases from V and 4 bases from J, leaving 17 bases between. CDR3 length equals 14 residues. The CDR3 DNA follows: TGTGCCAGTTCTCACAGGGATTGGAGCACTGAAGCTTTCTTT. Protein sequence: CASSHRDWSTEAFF.

The V and J genes are TRBV30 and TRBJ1-2; TRBD1 aligns across 8 bases. V lost 4 bases and J lost 3; bases outside the gene matches: 10. CDR1 and CDR2 (germline): GTSNPN, SVGIG (reference sequence). This CDR3 region has 15 residues. CDR3 region: CAWIEMDREDYGYTF. As DNA, the CDR3 is TGTGCCTGGATCGAGATGGACAGGGAGGACTATGGCTACACCTTC.

The rearrangement joins TRBV4-1 to TRBJ1-5; 8 bases agree with TRBD1. J gave up 5 bases and V 5 bases, and 8 bases lay outside the gene matches. The CDR3 runs to 15 residues. Germline V gives CDR1 MGHRA, CDR2 YSYEKL. CDR3: CASSSRTGTDQPQHF. The CDR3, as DNA: TGCGCCAGCAGCTCTCGGACAGGGACGGATCAGCCCCAGCATTTT.

The chain is built from TRBV4-1 and TRBJ2-2; TRBD2 aligns across 14 bases. The CDR3 extends over 19 amino acids. V dropped 2 bases and J dropped 0; count of bases not matched to a gene: 5. Germline V gene data show CDR1 as MGHRA and CDR2 as YSYEKL. The CDR3 sequence is CASSQRGLAGATNTGELFF. CDR3 bases: TGCGCCAGCAGCCAAAGGGGACTAGCGGGGGCCACGAACACCGGGGAGCTGTTTTTT.

This rearrangement joins TRBV6-5 to TRBJ2-5, with D maybe TRBD1 (5 bases). V lost 4 bases, J lost 3 bases, and 9 bases lay in between. This CDR3 comprises 13 residues. Per germline, CDR1 MNHEY and CDR2 SVGAGI. CDR3 region: CASSLTGEETQYF. Here the CDR3 DNA reads TGTGCCAGCAGTTTAACAGGAGAAGAGACCCAGTACTTC.

CDR3 sequence (DNA): TGTGCTAGTGGTTCTAAACCGACTAGTACAGATACGCAGTATTTT. Translation: CASGSKPTSTDTQYF. J is TRBJ2-3 and V is TRBV12-5; maybe TRBD2 (6 bases). The V and J ends lost 4 bases and 3 bases respectively, with 14 bases between them. There are 15 residues in the CDR3. From germline, CDR1 is LGHNT and CDR2 FRNRAP.

The chain employs TRBV4-1 and TRBJ2-1, with TRBD2 identical over 9 bases. The CDR3 has 16 amino acids. J was trimmed by 7 bases and V by 1 base; bases with no gene match: 8. The V gene's germline CDR1 is MGHRA and CDR2 YSYEKL. The DNA of the CDR3 is TGCGCCAGCAGCCAAGTAAGCGGGGGGCCAGGGAATGAGCAGTTCTTC. Protein product: CASSQVSGGPGNEQFF.

The J gene is TRBJ1-3, the V gene TRBV5-4; D is undetermined. Trimming took 2 bases from V and 0 from J, leaving 9 bases between them. The CDR3 is 15 amino acids. Per the germline V gene, CDR1 is SGHNT and CDR2 is YYREEE (reference sequence). CDR3 residues: CASSFSGISGNTIYF. The CDR3 region has the DNA TGTGCCAGCAGCTTTTCCGGGATCTCTGGAAACACCATATATTTT.

In the case of this clone: One end of the junction is discordant with germline, which a read error may explain. The chain is built from TRBV7-7 and TRBJ2-2; 8 bases align to TRBD1. The CDR3 covers 17 residues. Germline CDR1 is SSHAT and CDR2 is FNYEAQ (reference sequence). CDR3 amino acids: CASSPSTGAANTGELFF. In nucleotides, the CDR3 is TGTGCTAGCAGCCCCTCGACAGGGGCCGCGAACACCGGGGAGCTGTTTTTT.

The genes are TRBV27 and TRBJ2-5; D gene ambiguous. CDR1 MNHEY and CDR2 SMNVEV come from the germline V gene (reference sequence). This CDR3 spans 14 amino acids. V dropped 4 bases and J dropped 6 bases, with 15 bases sitting between them. In DNA, the CDR3 is TGTGCCAGCAGTTCTCGACTCCTGAAAAAGACCCAGTACTTC. Protein sequence: CASSSRLLKKTQYF.

The chain joins TRBV6-5 to TRBJ2-2; 7 positions agree with TRBD1. J gave up 1 base and V 4 bases, and 6 bases lay outside the gene matches. This CDR3 region has 16 residues. Germline CDR1 MNHEY, CDR2 SVGAGI. CDR3 in DNA: TGTGCCAGCAGTTGGGACAGTAGATTGAACACCGGGGAGCTGTTTTTT. Translated, it gives CASSWDSRLNTGELFF.

The gene calls are TRBV13 and TRBJ2-3, with 11 bases lining up with TRBD2. V trimming: 3 bases; J trimming: 5 bases; junction bases outside the gene matches: 4. Germline V gene data show CDR1 as PRHDT and CDR2 as FYEKMQ (reference sequence). The CDR3 has 15 residues. This chain's CDR3 is CASSFRLAGLDTQYF. In DNA form, the CDR3 reads TGTGCCAGCAGCTTCCGACTAGCGGGGTTAGATACGCAGTATTTT.

V usage is TRBV6-5 and J usage is TRBJ1-5; 8 bases are a match to TRBD1. Germline assignment: CDR1 MNHEY and CDR2 SVGAGI. Trimming at V came to 5 bases and at J to 7 bases, leaving 4 bases not matched to a gene. The CDR3 sequence is 13 residues long. CDR3 nucleotide sequence: TGTGCCAGCAGTCGCGGACAGGGACAGCCCCAGCATTTT. Translating it yields CASSRGQGQPQHF.

This chain links TRBV29-1 with TRBJ1-3; possible D gene TRBD1, 5 bases. The germline gives CDR1 SQVTM, CDR2 ANQGSEA. Deletions cut 5 bases from V and 0 bases from J, with 11 bases between. The CDR3 length is 14 residues. The CDR3: CSVYGGSSGNTIYF. The CDR3 bases are TGCAGCGTTTACGGGGGGTCCTCTGGAAACACCATATATTTT.

V and J are TRBV11-2 and TRBJ1-4; TRBD1 is a possible D gene (6 bases). The V and J ends lost 1 base and 7 bases respectively, with 16 bases between them. The CDR3 is 16 amino acids. Germline V gives CDR1 SGHAT, CDR2 FQNNGV. CDR3 DNA: TGTGCCAGCAGCTTAGTAGGGGGGGCGCTCGGTGAAAAACTGTTTTTT. This encodes CASSLVGGALGEKLFF.

The chain is built from TRBV6-1 and TRBJ1-2; a weak D match, TRBD1 (5 bases). Trimming took 2 bases from V and 4 from J, leaving 11 bases between them. This CDR3 has 14 residues. Germline V CDR1 and CDR2: MNHNS, SASEGT. The CDR3 reads CASSEYRQGYGYTF. DNA for the CDR3: TGTGCCAGCAGTGAATACCGGCAGGGCTATGGCTACACCTTC.

The chain couples TRBV7-8 to TRBJ2-7, with 8 nucleotides matching TRBD2. CDR3 length: 16 amino acids. V shed 5 bases and J 2 bases; nucleotides not matched to a gene: 11. CDR1 and CDR2 (germline): SGHVS, FQNEAQ. The DNA of the CDR3 is TGTGCCAGCAGCCCCCCGATTAGCGGGGTCACCTACGAGCAGTACTTC. Its translation: CASSPPISGVTYEQYF.